The 22 T cell receptor beta chains presented below share a single source sample, sequenced in a study of vaccination and CD4 T cells after COVID-19. Treatment indicated: roughly 10-day PBMC culture with coronavirus spike peptide pools or control peptides (ViraFEST assay). These receptors have no known antigen. The Oncomine TCR Beta short-read assay was what sequenced the DNA obtained from cultured CD4+ T cells. TCRdb recomputed calls from the PCR reads with MiXCR, one row per CDR3 protein. This table has approximately 12,000 distinct CDR3 sequences, approximately 65% appearing once. The specimen comprised CD4+ T cells from blood, cultured in vitro, sampled before SARS-CoV-2 vaccination. These receptors were collected from a human donor who had recovered from COVID-19.

The chain employs TRBV7-8 and TRBJ2-1; D call uncertain. The V gene's germline CDR1 is SGHVS and CDR2 FQNEAQ. The germline V and J ends were trimmed by 5 bases and 6 bases, with 8 bases remaining between them. The CDR3 runs 12 residues. The CDR3 loop is CASSAQFNEQFF. The CDR3 nucleotides read TGTGCCAGCAGCGCACAATTCAATGAGCAGTTCTTC.

This rearrangement joins TRBV19 to TRBJ2-7; TRBD2 aligns across 8 bases. Germline V gene data show CDR1 as LNHDA and CDR2 as SQIVND (reference sequence). V was pared by 2 bases and J by 0 bases, with 0 bases of the junction left unmatched. This CDR3 region has 14 residues. The CDR3 loop is CASSISGSSYEQYF. The DNA of the CDR3 is TGTGCCAGTAGTATAAGCGGGAGCTCCTACGAGCAGTACTTC. Full variable domain (outside the CDR3, taken from reference TRBV19 and TRBJ2-7): DGGITQSPKYLFRKEGQNVTLSCEQNLNHDAMYWYRQDPGQGLRLIYYSQIVNDFQKGDIAEGYSVSREKKESFPLTVTSAQKNPTAFYLCASSISGSSYEQYFGPGTRLTVT.

The chain uses TRBV7-8 and TRBJ1-3; 9 nucleotides line up with TRBD1. CDR1 and CDR2 from the germline V gene are SGHVS and FQNEAQ. The CDR3 covers 18 residues. The V and J ends lost 1 base and 0 bases, in that order; junction bases with no gene match: 7. The CDR3, as DNA: TGTGCCAGCAGCTTAGGGGCCGGGACAGGGAGCTCTGGAAACACCATATATTTT. Translating gives CASSLGAGTGSSGNTIYF. Together with reference TRBV7-8 and TRBJ1-3, the CDR3 gives the full variable domain: GAGVSQSPRYKVAKRGQDVALRCDPISGHVSLFWYQQALGQGPEFLTYFQNEAQLDKSGLPSDRFFAERPEGSVSTLKIQRTQQEDSAVYLCASSLGAGTGSSGNTIYFGEGSWLTVV.

The chain joins TRBV28 to TRBJ2-7, with TRBD1 matching over 8 bases. Germline assignment: CDR1 MDHEN and CDR2 SYDVKM. The CDR3 sequence is 12 residues long. Trimming removed 5 bases from V and 12 bases from J; junction bases left unmatched: 9. For the CDR3, the DNA is TGTGCCAGCAGTATAAACCGGGACAGGCCGTACTTC. Its protein product is CASSINRDRPYF.

This chain links TRBV19 with TRBJ1-3, with a possible D match to TRBD1 (5 bases). The CDR3 is made up of 14 amino acids. From germline, CDR1 is LNHDA and CDR2 SQIVND (reference sequence). The V and J ends lost 11 bases and 4 bases respectively, with 18 bases between them. The DNA for the CDR3 is TGTGCCTCCAAGCAGACAGCCGGCGGAAACACCATATATTTT. Amino acid sequence: CASKQTAGGNTIYF.

The V and J genes are TRBV30 and TRBJ1-6; 7 bases fit TRBD1. This CDR3 spans 14 amino acids. The germline V gene encodes CDR1 GTSNPN and CDR2 SVGIG (reference sequence). CDR3 coding DNA: TGTGCATCGACAGGGTACGGATATAATTCACCCCTCCACTTT. This translates into CASTGYGYNSPLHF.

This clonotype has a handful of counts. The chain has TRBV7-2 and TRBJ1-2, with TRBD1 identical over 8 bases. The CDR3 sequence is 15 residues long. The ends lost 3 bases at V and 3 bases at J; junction bases unmatched: 6. Germline loops: CDR1 SGHTA, CDR2 FQGNSA. The CDR3 protein is CASSFSTGEYYGYTF. The CDR3 DNA reads TGTGCCAGCAGCTTCTCGACAGGGGAGTACTATGGCTACACCTTC.

This clonotype was observed a handful of times. The V gene is TRBV19, the J gene TRBJ1-5; TRBD1 matches 8 bases. V lost 7 bases and J lost 5; bases outside the gene matches: 4. In germline, CDR1 is LNHDA, CDR2 SQIVND (reference sequence). This CDR3 is 13 amino acids long. The CDR3 region is CASNRGQDQPQHF. In DNA form, the CDR3 reads TGTGCCAGTAACAGGGGACAGGATCAGCCCCAGCATTTT.

The chain uses TRBV2 and TRBJ2-2, with 13 bases lining up with TRBD2. Germline trimming cut 5 bases from V and 6 bases from J; bases unmatched to any gene: 3. Germline loops: CDR1 SNHLY, CDR2 FYNNEI. The CDR3 contains 15 residues. The CDR3 spells CASSRTSGRAGELFF. In DNA form, the CDR3 reads TGTGCCAGCAGTCGGACTAGCGGGAGAGCCGGGGAGCTGTTTTTT.

This sequence joins TRBV20-1 and TRBJ2-1, with TRBD2 as a possible D gene (5 bases). CDR1 is DFQATT, CDR2 SNEGSKA, per germline (reference sequence). The CDR3 covers 14 residues. V was pared by 7 bases and J by 5 bases, with 18 bases between. The CDR3 here is CSGADYLGNNEQFF. The CDR3 DNA reads TGCAGTGGCGCAGACTACCTAGGTAACAATGAGCAGTTCTTC.

This clonotype has more than one count but fewer than ten. The chain uses TRBV6-4 and TRBJ2-1, with D hard to call. This CDR3 is built from 13 residues. With 4 bases removed from V and 6 bases from J, the gap between germline ends came to 10 bases. Looked up from germline, CDR1 is MRHNA and CDR2 is SNTAGT. The CDR3 loop is CASSAGFGNEQFF. The CDR3 DNA reads as TGTGCCAGCAGTGCCGGGTTTGGCAATGAGCAGTTCTTC.

The chain joins TRBV6-2 or TRBV6-3 to TRBJ2-1; D not certain. The CDR3 is made up of 14 amino acids. Trimming shortened V by 6 bases and J by 5 bases, and 14 bases separated the two germline ends. The germline V gene encodes CDR1 MNHEY and CDR2 SVGEGT. The CDR3 sequence is CASRRHTLNNEQFF. CDR3 in DNA: TGTGCCAGCAGGAGGCATACACTCAACAATGAGCAGTTCTTC.

This clonotype was observed a single time. The chain links TRBV20-1 to TRBJ1-4, with D uncertain. CDR1 and CDR2 (germline): DFQATT, SNEGSKA (reference sequence). V shed 6 bases and J shed 0 bases, with 8 bases lying between them. The CDR3 totals 13 residues. CDR3 loop: CSAGGPTNEKLFF. Here the CDR3 DNA reads TGCAGTGCCGGCGGCCCAACTAATGAAAAACTGTTTTTT.

The chain couples TRBV18 to TRBJ2-3; 10 bases are shared with TRBD1. J lost 1 base, V lost 3 bases, and 7 bases had no gene match. The CDR3 runs 17 residues. CDR1 KGHSH and CDR2 LQKENI come from the germline V gene. Here the CDR3 DNA reads TGTGCCAGCTCACCTCCAACCGGGACAGGGGGCACAGATACGCAGTATTTT. It yields the protein CASSPPTGTGGTDTQYF.

The chain links TRBV6-1 to TRBJ2-3; D is uncertain. The V gene lost 6 bases and the J gene lost 5 bases, with 12 bases spanning the gap. CDR1 and CDR2 (germline): MNHNS, SASEGT. This CDR3 contains 13 residues. For the CDR3, the DNA is TGTGCCAGCAGAACCACCGTGGGAGATACGCAGTATTTT. This gives the protein CASRTTVGDTQYF.

V and J are TRBV20-1 and TRBJ2-2, with 12 bases lining up with TRBD1. The germline V gene has CDR1 DFQATT and CDR2 SNEGSKA (reference sequence). CDR3 size: 15 residues. Trimming took 5 bases from V and 5 from J; bases not matched to a gene: 6. CDR3 in DNA: TGCAGTGCTTTTCCGGGACAGGGGGCAACCGGGGAGCTGTTTTTT. Protein: CSAFPGQGATGELFF.

This sequence joins TRBV27 and TRBJ2-3; 8 nucleotides agree with TRBD2. This CDR3 spans 16 amino acids. Germline trimming cut 1 base from V and 3 bases from J; bases unmatched to any gene: 6. In germline, CDR1 is MNHEY, CDR2 SMNVEV (reference sequence). The CDR3 region is CASSLFPPSGTDTQYF. In DNA, the CDR3 is TGTGCCAGCAGTTTATTTCCCCCTAGCGGGACAGATACGCAGTATTTT.

The chain couples TRBV6-5 to TRBJ1-2; the D gene is possibly TRBD1 (6 bases). The CDR3 totals 15 residues. V lost 0 bases and J lost 8, with 16 bases in between. Germline V lookup: CDR1 MNHEY, CDR2 SVGAGI. The CDR3 reads CASSYSSSRGRGYTF. CDR3 DNA: TGTGCCAGCAGTTACTCGAGTAGTCGGGGGCGCGGCTACACCTTC.

This rearrangement joins TRBV20-1 to TRBJ2-5; TRBD2 agrees at 10 bases. Germline V gene lookup returns CDR1 DFQATT and CDR2 SNEGSKA (reference sequence). J gave up 4 bases and V 3 bases, and 8 bases lay outside the gene matches. CDR3 length: 15 amino acids. Written as DNA, the CDR3 is TGCAGTGCTAGGGCTACTAGCGGGAACCGAGAGACCCAGTACTTC. The encoded protein is CSARATSGNRETQYF.

This clonotype was found a few times. This chain uses TRBV28 with TRBJ2-5; D unresolved. V gave up 5 bases and J gave up 5 bases, with 21 bases separating them. Germline V gene sequence: CDR1 MDHEN, CDR2 SYDVKM. This CDR3 region has 16 residues. CDR3 nucleotides: TGTGCCAGCAGTCACCTTAGTATGTCACGTGCGGAGACCCAGTACTTC. It is translated as CASSHLSMSRAETQYF.

J is TRBJ2-1 and V is TRBV5-1; 7 bases are a match to TRBD2. In germline, CDR1 is SGHRS, CDR2 YFSETQ. J lost 4 bases, V lost 0 bases, and 7 bases had no gene match. This CDR3 is 16 amino acids long. The CDR3 region is CASSLGDYGGYNEQFF. Written as DNA, the CDR3 is TGCGCCAGCAGCTTGGGGGACTACGGGGGGTACAATGAGCAGTTCTTC.

The CDR3 coding sequence is TGTGCCAGCAGCAGGCAGGGTTACACTGAAGCTTTCTTT. Translation gives CASSRQGYTEAFF. This chain uses TRBV5-4 with TRBJ1-1; D perhaps matches TRBD1 (5 bases). The CDR3 is 13 amino acids. Trimming took 4 bases from V and 3 from J, leaving 10 bases between them. Germline V gene data show CDR1 as SGHNT and CDR2 as YYREEE (reference sequence).